What follows are 20 T cell receptor beta chains derived from one specimen sequenced in a study of shared clonotypes between healthy human individuals. The data were produced by immunoSEQ multiplex PCR, yet TCRdb's version contains in-frame clones alone and is incomplete. This table holds 750,000 to 1,000,000 clones, 80% to 95% found once. Positive CCR7 selection of CD45RO-negative cells yielded the naive CD8 cells, and terminally differentiated effector memory CD45RA+ cells were excluded. The sequencing input was naive CD8+ T cells sorted from blood. The receptors shown here come from a man aged 30 to 45 in good health.

V usage is TRBV29-1 and J usage is TRBJ1-2, with D possibly being TRBD1 (5 bases). With 4 bases removed from V and 0 bases from J, the gap between germline ends came to 9 bases. Per germline, CDR1 SQVTM and CDR2 ANQGSEA. The CDR3 has 13 amino acids. The CDR3 sequence is CSVGDGTNYGYTF. CDR3 bases: TGCAGCGTTGGGGACGGTACTAACTATGGCTACACCTTC.

This CDR3 reads CASSAGTEIMNTEAFF. Written as DNA, the CDR3 is TGCGCCAGCAGTGCCGGGACAGAGATCATGAACACTGAAGCTTTCTTT. V usage is TRBV10-1 and J usage is TRBJ1-1, with 7 bases matching TRBD1. Germline CDR1 and CDR2: WNHNN and SYGVQD (reference sequence). This CDR3 has 16 residues. The ends lost 4 bases at V and 0 bases at J; junction bases unmatched: 8.

V and J are TRBV5-5 and TRBJ2-6; D is uncertain. CDR3 length equals 17 residues. V was clipped by 4 bases and J by 0 bases, with 14 bases between them. Per the germline V gene, CDR1 is SGHKS and CDR2 is YYEKEE (reference sequence). CDR3 sequence: CASSMDVPPSGANVLTF. The CDR3 DNA reads as TGTGCCAGCAGCATGGACGTTCCGCCCTCTGGGGCCAACGTCCTGACTTTC.

This chain connects TRBV5-8 to TRBJ2-2, with D hard to call. Germline loops: CDR1 SGHTS, CDR2 YDEGEE. This CDR3 spans 12 amino acids. V lost 0 bases to trimming and J lost 7 bases, with 4 bases between them. The CDR3 DNA reads as TGTGCCAGCAGCTTGGCGGACGGGGAGCTGTTTTTT. The encoded protein is CASSLADGELFF.

V usage is TRBV29-1 and J usage is TRBJ1-2; 10 positions match TRBD1. The CDR3 length is 13 residues. Germline CDR1 SQVTM, CDR2 ANQGSEA. The V gene end was trimmed by 5 bases and the J gene end by 3 bases; junction bases not matched to a gene: 3. CDR3 nucleotides: TGCAGCGTTATAGGACAGGGGGACTATGGCTACACCTTC. Translating it yields CSVIGQGDYGYTF.

This clone was observed a handful of times. The rearrangement links TRBV25-1 to TRBJ1-5, with 9 bases aligning to TRBD1. Germline CDR1 reads MGHDK; CDR2 reads SYGVNS. This CDR3 has 14 residues. Trimming removed 8 bases from V and 3 bases from J; junction bases left unmatched: 5. CDR3 region: CASGGDRDNQPQHF. DNA for the CDR3: TGTGCCAGCGGGGGGGACAGGGACAATCAGCCCCAGCATTTT.

The rearrangement uses TRBV4-3 and TRBJ2-3; D gene ambiguous. This CDR3 is built from 16 residues. Deletions cut 4 bases from V and 6 bases from J, with 20 bases between. The germline V gene has CDR1 LGHNA and CDR2 YSLEER. The CDR3 nucleotides are TGCGCCAGCAGCCCCCGCCCTGCGTCAATAGGTGATACGCAGTATTTT. This gives the protein CASSPRPASIGDTQYF.

The rearrangement uses TRBV28 and TRBJ2-7; 7 bases align to TRBD1. The CDR3 covers 19 residues. The V gene's germline CDR1 is MDHEN and CDR2 SYDVKM. Trimming took 6 bases from V and 2 from J; bases not matched to a gene: 22. The chain's CDR3 is CASSHARQGRPTKAYEQYF. CDR3 sequence (DNA): TGTGCCAGCAGCCACGCCCGACAGGGCCGACCTACTAAAGCCTACGAGCAGTACTTC.

The chain recombines TRBV7-9 with TRBJ1-1; no definite D call. The ends were cut back, 1 base at V and 3 bases at J, with 12 bases in the middle. The germline gives CDR1 SEHNR, CDR2 FQNEAQ (reference sequence). The CDR3 runs 15 residues. For the CDR3, the DNA is TGTGCCAGCAGCTTAGTCGAGGGATGGGACACTGAAGCTTTCTTT. It specifies CASSLVEGWDTEAFF.

The chain combines TRBV6-6 with TRBJ1-2; the match to TRBD1 covers 8 bases. Germline lookup yields CDR1 MNHNY and CDR2 SVGAGI (reference sequence). After removal of 2 bases from V and 10 bases from J, the junction contained 6 bases not matched to a gene. The CDR3 runs to 13 residues. CDR3 bases: TGTGCCAGCAGTTACCTGACAGGGGACGACTACACCTTC. Its translation: CASSYLTGDDYTF.

For the CDR3, the DNA is TGTGCCAGCAGTTCAAGGACAGCTCCGGAGAACATGAGCTCTGGGGCCAACGTCCTGACTTTC. Amino acid sequence: CASSSRTAPENMSSGANVLTF. The V gene is TRBV27, the J gene TRBJ2-6, with D maybe TRBD1 (6 bases). The germline V gene has CDR1 MNHEY and CDR2 SMNVEV (reference sequence). The CDR3 is 21 residues long. V was cut by 4 bases and J by 0 bases, with 25 bases left in between.

The gene calls are TRBV11-2 and TRBJ2-5; D unclear. The ends were cut back, 7 bases at V and 1 base at J, with 16 bases in the middle. This CDR3 contains 15 residues. Germline V lookup: CDR1 SGHAT, CDR2 FQNNGV. The CDR3 sequence is CASTPRRFGQETQYF. CDR3 bases: TGTGCCAGCACCCCGCGCCGGTTTGGCCAAGAGACCCAGTACTTC.

V is TRBV15 and J is TRBJ1-5; unclear D gene. The ends were cut back, 0 bases at V and 9 bases at J, with 12 bases in the middle. The length of the CDR3 is 14 residues. Per germline, CDR1 LNHNV and CDR2 YYDKDF (reference sequence). The CDR3, as DNA: TGTGCCACCAGCAGAGATCGAGGGTTTTGGCCCCAGCATTTT. It translates to CATSRDRGFWPQHF.

The chain combines TRBV7-8 with TRBJ1-2, with TRBD1 matching 7 bases. Germline loops: CDR1 SGHVS, CDR2 FQNEAQ. This CDR3 region has 14 residues. V lost 4 bases and J lost 5; bases outside the gene matches: 7. The CDR3, as DNA: TGTGCCAGCAGCTCCAGAGACAGGGCTTATGGCTACACCTTC. It specifies CASSSRDRAYGYTF.

J is TRBJ1-2 and V is TRBV7-2, with TRBD1 matching 7 bases. This CDR3 contains 14 residues. Germline values: CDR1 SGHTA, CDR2 FQGNSA. J lost 4 bases, V lost 4 bases, and 6 bases had no gene match. The CDR3 DNA reads TGTGCCAGCAGCTCGGGACAGATTCTCTATGGCTACACCTTC. Its protein is CASSSGQILYGYTF.

The J gene is TRBJ2-5, the V gene TRBV7-9; D is unresolved. The CDR3 is made up of 16 amino acids. V was trimmed by 2 bases and J by 1 base, leaving 14 bases between them. The germline V gene encodes CDR1 SEHNR and CDR2 FQNEAQ (reference sequence). The CDR3 spells CASSLPGQTFQETQYF. As DNA, the CDR3 is TGTGCCAGCAGCTTACCCGGGCAGACTTTCCAAGAGACCCAGTACTTC.

The chain uses TRBV9 and TRBJ2-7; D gene unclear. Trimming took 4 bases from V and 0 from J, leaving 5 bases between them. The CDR3 is 12 residues long. CDR1 is SGDLS and CDR2 is YYNGEE in the germline V gene. CDR3 sequence reads: CASSRTSYEQYF. Here the CDR3 DNA reads TGTGCCAGCAGCCGAACCTCCTACGAGCAGTACTTC.

The CDR3 protein is CASSPATGSVYEQYF. CDR3 in DNA: TGTGCCAGCTCACCAGCGACAGGGAGCGTCTACGAGCAGTACTTC. The chain joins TRBV18 to TRBJ2-7; TRBD1 aligns across 7 bases. In germline, CDR1 is KGHSH, CDR2 LQKENI. V lost 2 bases, J lost 3 bases, and 7 bases stayed unmatched. This CDR3 is built from 15 residues.

This clone was observed many times. J is TRBJ1-4 and V is TRBV6-6, with 7 bases fitting TRBD1. The CDR3 has 15 residues. The germline gives CDR1 MNHNY, CDR2 SVGAGI (reference sequence). V dropped 3 bases and J dropped 10; count of bases not matched to a gene: 11. DNA for the CDR3: TGTGCCAGCAGTTATGAAGCTGAGCAGGGGGTAAAACTGTTTTTT. Protein sequence: CASSYEAEQGVKLFF.

The chain combines TRBV29-1 with TRBJ2-1, with D uncertain. V lost 7 bases, J lost 0 bases, and 13 bases lay in between. CDR3 size: 14 residues. In germline, CDR1 is SQVTM, CDR2 ANQGSEA. The CDR3, as DNA: TGCAGCGCCGCCGAAGCGAGCTCCTACAATGAGCAGTTCTTC. It yields the protein CSAAEASSYNEQFF.